Below are 24 T cell receptor beta chains sequenced from a single sample in a study of a mutant IDH1 vaccine in newly diagnosed glioma. Antigens for these TCRs are unknown. Time point meaning: week 23, last vaccination. Each dose of the vaccine consisted of 300 ug of mutant IDH1 20-mer peptide, with topical imiquimod. TCRdb's table, derived via immunoSEQ multiplex PCR, lists solely in-frame clones and lacks some. The sample has 25,000 to 30,000 clones; around 80% are singletons. This sample comprised PBMCs, obtained from a glioma patient whose treatment included an IDH1 peptide vaccine. The receptors were sampled from a woman aged 30 to 39 with glioma.

The rearrangement uses TRBV25-1 and TRBJ1-5; no clear D. V was shortened by 4 bases and J by 0 bases, with 7 bases between the two germline ends. The CDR3 totals 14 residues. Germline V gives CDR1 MGHDK, CDR2 SYGVNS. The DNA for the CDR3 is TGTGCCAGCAGTGGAGTCCTTAGCAATCAGCCCCAGCATTTT. Translation: CASSGVLSNQPQHF.

This clone was seen only a few times. The chain recombines TRBV2 with TRBJ2-7, with D possibly called TRBD1 or TRBD2 (5 bases each). The length of the CDR3 is 12 residues. Germline lookup yields CDR1 SNHLY and CDR2 FYNNEI. Trimming shortened V by 6 bases and J by 2 bases, and 8 bases separated the two germline ends. CDR3 residues: CASRGPTYEQYF. The CDR3, as DNA: TGTGCCAGCAGGGGACCAACCTACGAGCAGTACTTC.

This rearrangement joins TRBV7-9 to TRBJ2-1, with TRBD1 matching over 7 bases. The CDR3 is 17 residues long. Germline V lookup: CDR1 SEHNR, CDR2 FQNEAQ (reference sequence). V lost 1 base to trimming and J lost 0 bases; unmatched junction nucleotides: 6. The CDR3 nucleotides are TGTGCCAGCAGCTTAGGAGGGGGCCGGAGCTCCTACAATGAGCAGTTCTTC. Its protein is CASSLGGGRSSYNEQFF.

The CDR3: CAGNRDNTEAFF. The CDR3 DNA sequence: TGTGCCGGAAACAGGGATAACACTGAAGCTTTCTTT. The J gene is TRBJ1-1, the V gene TRBV2; a possible D gene is TRBD1 (6 bases). Trimming removed 11 bases from V and 2 bases from J, with 12 bases in between. CDR1 is SNHLY, CDR2 FYNNEI, per germline. The CDR3 is 12 amino acids.

The chain joins TRBV6-6 to TRBJ1-6; 7 positions match TRBD1. The CDR3 has 13 amino acids. Trimming took 11 bases from V and 7 from J; bases not matched to a gene: 8. Germline V lookup: CDR1 MNHNY, CDR2 SVGAGI (reference sequence). This CDR3 reads CAVWTGLNSPLHF. The CDR3 DNA reads TGTGCCGTCTGGACAGGTCTCAATTCACCCCTCCACTTT.

V is TRBV5-1 and J is TRBJ1-2; D is possibly TRBD1 (6 bases). This CDR3 contains 12 residues. CDR1 and CDR2 from the germline V gene are SGHRS and YFSETQ. The germline V and J ends were trimmed by 7 bases and 8 bases, with 15 bases remaining between them. This CDR3 reads CASGTGSRGYTF. The CDR3 DNA follows: TGCGCCAGCGGCACAGGGAGTAGGGGCTACACCTTC.

The chain joins TRBV18 to TRBJ2-7; D might be TRBD1 (6 bases). Germline-derived CDR1 and CDR2 are KGHSH and LQKENI. The CDR3 is 12 amino acids. The germline V and J ends were trimmed by 4 bases and 3 bases, with 7 bases remaining between them. CDR3 coding DNA: TGTGCCAGCTCACTGGACAGCTACGAGCAGTACTTC. This sequence encodes CASSLDSYEQYF.

The chain recombines TRBV6-5 with TRBJ2-7; no clear D. From germline, CDR1 is MNHEY and CDR2 SVGAGI. The CDR3 is 12 residues long. The V end lost 9 bases, the J end lost 1 base, and 10 bases lay between the germline ends. The CDR3 nucleotides read TGTGCCAGGACAACGCAGTCCTACGAGCAGTACTTC. It encodes CARTTQSYEQYF.

The genes are TRBV27 and TRBJ2-7; D gene uncertain. The V end was cut by 5 bases, the J end by 7 bases, with 15 bases between. Germline V gene sequence: CDR1 MNHEY, CDR2 SMNVEV (reference sequence). CDR3 size: 13 residues. The CDR3 reads CASSPGPNQEQYF. The CDR3 DNA reads as TGTGCCAGCAGTCCAGGACCAAACCAGGAGCAGTACTTC.

V gene TRBV9 combines with J gene TRBJ1-1; D gene uncertain. Germline V gene data show CDR1 as SGDLS and CDR2 as YYNGEE. Trimming stripped 3 bases from V and 1 base from J, with 13 bases between. The length of the CDR3 is 15 residues. The CDR3 nucleotides read TGTGCCAGCAGCGGGGGAGGGCGGGCGAACACTGAAGCTTTCTTT. It translates to CASSGGGRANTEAFF.

The V call is TRBV5-4, the J call TRBJ2-7; D could derive from TRBD1 or TRBD2 (5 bases each). Germline loops: CDR1 SGHNT, CDR2 YYREEE (reference sequence). The V end was cut by 4 bases, the J end by 2 bases, with 13 bases between. The CDR3 has 14 amino acids. CDR3: CASSTTVGAYEQYF. In DNA form, the CDR3 reads TGTGCCAGCAGCACAACGGTGGGGGCCTACGAGCAGTACTTC.

This chain joins TRBV10-3 and TRBJ2-5; D is ambiguous. Trimming stripped 7 bases from V and 5 bases from J, with 11 bases between. The CDR3 is 12 residues long. CDR1 is ENHRY, CDR2 SYGVKD, per germline. In DNA form, the CDR3 reads TGTGCCATCAAAGAAGAGTCGGAGACCCAGTACTTC. Translating gives CAIKEESETQYF.

This clone was found a few times. The V call is TRBV29-1, the J call TRBJ1-1; tentative D call: TRBD1 (5 bases). This CDR3 region has 14 residues. V shed 3 bases and J shed 1 base, with 12 bases lying between them. Per the germline V gene, CDR1 is SQVTM and CDR2 is ANQGSEA. DNA for the CDR3: TGCAGCGTTGACCGGACAACAGGGAACACTGAAGCTTTCTTT. Translating it yields CSVDRTTGNTEAFF.

The chain joins TRBV11-2 to TRBJ1-2; TRBD1 matches at 8 bases. With V trimmed by 7 bases and J by 4 bases, 11 bases remained unmatched. The CDR3 is 15 residues long. From germline, CDR1 is SGHAT and CDR2 FQNNGV. In nucleotides, the CDR3 is TGTGCCAGCACCCCGGACAGGGACGGAGCCTATGGCTACACCTTC. Translation: CASTPDRDGAYGYTF. The entire variable domain, with the rest obtained from reference TRBV11-2 and TRBJ1-2, is as follows: EAGVAQSPRYKIIEKRQSVAFWCNPISGHATLYWYQQILGQGPKLLIQFQNNGVVDDSQLPKDRFSAERLKGVDSTLKIQPAKLEDSAVYLCASTPDRDGAYGYTFGSGTRLTVV.

The table lists this clone with a few counts. CDR3 bases: TGTGCCAGCACAAAAGGGGAGGTGAGGGCCGGGGAGCTGTTTTTT. Amino acid sequence: CASTKGEVRAGELFF. The chain employs TRBV6-1 and TRBJ2-2; possible D gene TRBD2, 6 bases. CDR3 length equals 15 residues. Trimming shortened V by 7 bases and J by 6 bases, and 18 bases separated the two germline ends. CDR1 and CDR2 from the germline V gene are MNHNS and SASEGT.

The chain uses TRBV23-1 and TRBJ2-7; D may be TRBD1 (6 bases). TRBV23-1 falls under the ORF class, with uncertain function. The CDR3 length is 14 residues. The V gene lost 3 bases and the J gene lost 0 bases, with 9 bases spanning the gap. DNA of the CDR3: TGCGCCAGCAGTCAGGGGGCGAGCTCCTACGAGCAGTACTTC. Translated: CASSQGASSYEQYF.

This clone was detected once. Here the CDR3 DNA reads TGTGCCAGCAGCGTCGGGACAGGGCTTGCCATATATTTT. It yields the protein CASSVGTGLAIYF. The chain has TRBV5-6 and TRBJ1-3; 9 nucleotides line up with TRBD1. The CDR3 runs 13 residues. The V segment lost 4 bases and the J segment 11 bases; nucleotides outside the gene matches: 7. Germline-derived CDR1 and CDR2 are SGHDT and YYEEEE.

V gene TRBV30 combines with J gene TRBJ2-5, with 7 bases that match TRBD2. Trimming removed 0 bases from V and 4 bases from J; junction bases left unmatched: 8. This CDR3 region has 15 residues. Germline CDR1 GTSNPN, CDR2 SVGIG (reference sequence). In DNA form, the CDR3 reads TGTGCCTGGAGTGTACTTGCGGGGGTGGGAGAGACCCAGTACTTC. Translated: CAWSVLAGVGETQYF. Supplemented by reference TRBV30 and TRBJ2-5, the full variable domain reads SQTIHQWPATLVQPVGSPLSLECTVEGTSNPNLYWYRQAAGRGLQLLFYSVGIGQISSEVPQNLSASRPQDRQFILSSKKLLLSDSGFYLCAWSVLAGVGETQYFGPGTRLLVL.

The rearrangement uses TRBV11-1 and TRBJ1-1, with unresolved D. The V end lost 3 bases, the J end lost 5 bases, and 10 bases lay between the germline ends. The CDR3 has 13 amino acids. Germline lookup yields CDR1 SGHAT and CDR2 FQDESV (reference sequence). The CDR3 region is CASSLRVGTEAFF. The CDR3 nucleotides read TGTGCCAGCAGCTTGCGGGTGGGGACTGAAGCTTTCTTT.

The CDR3 spells CASSVGQAQGEKLFF. CDR3 bases: TGTGCCAGCAGTGTCGGACAGGCCCAGGGTGAAAAACTGTTTTTT. The chain links TRBV6-1 to TRBJ1-4, with TRBD1 identical over 7 bases. V shed 4 bases and J 7 bases; nucleotides not matched to a gene: 9. In germline, CDR1 is MNHNS, CDR2 SASEGT. The CDR3 has 15 residues.

In this sample, this clone turned up a few times. This sequence joins TRBV7-2 and TRBJ1-6, with 7 bases identical to TRBD1. With 6 bases clipped from V and 8 bases from J, the junction kept 4 bases outside the gene matches. Per the germline V gene, CDR1 is SGHTA and CDR2 is FQGNSA. This CDR3 contains 13 residues. CDR3 in DNA: TGTGCCAGCAGGCCTACAGGGGATTCACCCCTCCACTTT. It specifies CASRPTGDSPLHF.

This chain links TRBV14 with TRBJ1-1; tentatively, D is TRBD1 (5 bases). The CDR3 has 14 amino acids. The V and J ends lost 1 base and 1 base respectively, with 7 bases between them. Germline CDR1 SGHDN, CDR2 FVKESK. As DNA, the CDR3 is TGTGCCAGCAGCCAAGTTGGGGCGAACACTGAAGCTTTCTTT. Translating it yields CASSQVGANTEAFF.

In this sample, this clone turned up a few times. The rearrangement uses TRBV4-3 and TRBJ1-4, with D uncertain. The V end was cut by 2 bases, the J end by 3 bases, with 13 bases between. The CDR3 extends over 16 amino acids. The germline V gene has CDR1 LGHNA and CDR2 YSLEER. The CDR3 nucleotides read TGCGCCAGCAGCCAAAACCCGAGGGCAGCTAATGAAAAACTGTTTTTT. It translates to CASSQNPRAANEKLFF.

J is TRBJ2-1 and V is TRBV9; D perhaps matches TRBD1 (5 bases). This CDR3 spans 16 amino acids. Germline-derived CDR1 and CDR2 are SGDLS and YYNGEE. V shed 0 bases and J shed 4 bases, with 14 bases lying between them. The DNA of the CDR3 is TGTGCCAGCAGCGTAGAAGTGGGGCGGCCTTACAATGAGCAGTTCTTC. Encoded protein: CASSVEVGRPYNEQFF.